Listed below are T cell receptor beta chains from one sample, sequenced in a study of cytomegalovirus exposure and HLA in healthy donors. Libraries were prepared by immunoSEQ multiplex PCR; TCRdb keeps only in-frame clonotypes and omits some of them. This table holds 150,000 to 200,000 clones, around 75% found once. The sequenced sample consisted of PBMCs. The receptors stem from a male donor in good health and CMV-seronegative. The CDR3 runs from the conserved cysteine through the conserved F or W. A D gene is named only where the DNA matches it firmly. Size is omitted from some rows. Given values are once, few, many or a class for expanded clones.

TRBJ2-7	NA	TRBD1	13	TRBV5-1	TGCGCCAGCAGCTTGAACAGGGGCAACGAGCAGTACTTC	CASSLNRGNEQYF
TRBJ2-1	NA	TRBD2	17	TRBV4-1	TGCGCCAGCAGCCAGAGGGGGGGGACTAGCTCCTACAATGAGCAGTTCTTC	CASSQRGGTSSYNEQFF
TRBJ2-7	NA	NA	17	TRBV7-2	TGTGCCAGCAGCTCCCCAGGGGATACCGGTAGCTCCTACGAGCAGTACTTC	CASSSPGDTGSSYEQYF
TRBJ1-2	NA	NA	13	TRBV2	TGTGCCAGCAGCTATAGCCTTAACTATGGCTACACCTTC	CASSYSLNYGYTF
TRBJ2-3	NA	NA	12	TRBV2	TGTGCCAGCAGTGAGACAGGAGATACGCAGTATTTT	CASSETGDTQYF
TRBJ2-1	NA	TRBD1	16	TRBV4-1	TGCGCCAGCAGCAATAGGGACAGGGAGGCCTACAATGAGCAGTTCTTC	CASSNRDREAYNEQFF
TRBJ1-5	NA	NA	14	TRBV4-1	TGCGCCAGCAGCCAAGACGGGGGGGATCAGCCCCAGCATTTT	CASSQDGGDQPQHF
TRBJ1-2	NA	NA	14	TRBV2	TGTGCCAGCAGTGACAGAGAGGGGGTATGGGGCTACACCTTC	CASSDREGVWGYTF
TRBJ1-4	NA	NA	14	TRBV21-1	TGTGCCAGCATCTTGAGGGGGCCGGATGAAAAACTGTTTTTT	CASILRGPDEKLFF
TRBJ1-5	NA	NA	19	TRBV28	TGTGCCAGCAGCCAATTACGACAGTTTTCGAAGAATAGCAATCAGCCCCAGCATTTT	CASSQLRQFSKNSNQPQHF
TRBJ1-5	NA	NA	14	TRBV6-6	TGTGCCAGCAGGAGGCCCAGGGTCAATCAGCCCCAGCATTTT	CASRRPRVNQPQHF
TRBJ1-3	NA	TRBD1	15	TRBV5-5	TGTGCCAGCAGCTTACGATGGGACAGTGGAAACACCATATATTTT	CASSLRWDSGNTIYF
TRBJ2-7	NA	TRBD1	15	TRBV6-1	TGTGCCAGCAGTGAGCCCGGGACAGGGACCTACGAGCAGTACTTC	CASSEPGTGTYEQYF
TRBJ1-3	NA	TRBD1	17	TRBV10-3	TGTGCCATCAGCTTGGGACAGGGAGCAGCCTCTGGAAACACCATATATTTT	CAISLGQGAASGNTIYF
TRBJ2-3	NA	TRBD2	15	TRBV5-1	TGCGCCAGCAGCTTTACTAGCGGGAACACAGATACGCAGTATTTT	CASSFTSGNTDTQYF
TRBJ2-7	few	TRBD2	15	TRBV4-3	TGCGCCAGCAGCCAAGACCGGCTAGCGGGGGCTCGGGAGTACTTC	CASSQDRLAGAREYF
TRBJ2-7	NA	TRBD1	16	TRBV5-1	TGCGCCAGCAGCCCGCGGACCCCAGGGTCAGGGGGCGAGCAGTACTTC	CASSPRTPGSGGEQYF
TRBJ2-7	NA	TRBD1	14	TRBV18	TGTGCCAGCTCCCCGGGACAGCATTCCTACGAGCAGTACTTC	CASSPGQHSYEQYF